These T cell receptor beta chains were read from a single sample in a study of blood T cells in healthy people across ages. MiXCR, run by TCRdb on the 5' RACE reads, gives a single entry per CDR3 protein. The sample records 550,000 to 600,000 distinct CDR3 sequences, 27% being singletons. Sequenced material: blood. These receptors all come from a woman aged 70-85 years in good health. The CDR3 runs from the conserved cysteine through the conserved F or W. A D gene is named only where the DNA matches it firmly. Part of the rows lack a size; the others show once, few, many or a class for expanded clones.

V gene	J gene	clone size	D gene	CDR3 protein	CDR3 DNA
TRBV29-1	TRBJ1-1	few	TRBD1	CSVERQGLTEAFF	TGCAGCGTGGAACGACAGGGTCTCACTGAAGCTTTCTTT
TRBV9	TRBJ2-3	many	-	CASSVGTARNTDTQYF	TGTGCCAGCAGCGTAGGAACAGCCCGAAACACAGATACGCAGTATTTT
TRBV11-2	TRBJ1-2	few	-	CASSPGIANGYTF	TGTGCCAGCAGCCCCGGCATAGCTAATGGCTACACCTTC
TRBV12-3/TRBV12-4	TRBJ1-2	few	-	CASSHGARTVSAMGYTF	TGTGCCAGCAGTCACGGAGCCCGGACAGTTTCCGCCATGGGCTACACCTTC
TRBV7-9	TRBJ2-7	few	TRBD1	CASSFGQEPAYEQYF	TGTGCCAGCAGCTTCGGACAGGAGCCAGCCTACGAGCAGTACTTC
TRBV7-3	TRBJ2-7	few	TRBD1	CASSWTGGNEQYF	TGTGCCAGCAGCTGGACAGGGGGGAACGAGCAGTACTTC
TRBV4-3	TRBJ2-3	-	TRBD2	CASSQTLTSPNGYF	TGCGCCAGCAGCCAAACCCTGACTAGCCCAAATGGGTATTTT
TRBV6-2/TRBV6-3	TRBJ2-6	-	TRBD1	CASSLRGTSGANVLTF	TGTGCCAGCAGCCTCAGGGGGACCTCTGGGGCCAACGTCCTGACTTTC
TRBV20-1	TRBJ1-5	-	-	CSASEGIQPQHF	TGCAGTGCTAGCGAGGGGATCCAGCCCCAGCATTTT
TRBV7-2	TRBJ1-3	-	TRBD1	CASSRRLTGGSGNTIYF	TGTGCCAGCAGCAGGCGTTTGACAGGGGGCAGTGGAAACACCATATATTTT